The entry below describes one TCR beta chain. Its antigen remains unknown. These data belong to a study of T-cell reconstitution after alpha-beta-depleted transplantation in children. Whole-study findings and limits: The main origin of T-cell counts and diversity one year after transplant was newly produced T cells. The study traced high day-60 TCRbeta diversity in some patients to surviving recipient T cells and thymic progenitors. Several hundred graft clones that had expanded were reportedly the source of alpha-beta T cells about two months after transplant.

There are 14 residues in the CDR3. Germline V gene data show CDR1 as MNHNS and CDR2 as SASEGT. Trimming left V 3 bases short and J 7 bases short, with 12 bases between. The authors prepared the TCRbeta library with unique molecular identifiers. TCRdb reprocessed the PCR reads with MiXCR, giving one entry per CDR3 protein. The sample carries about 180,000 distinct CDR3 sequences, around 10% recorded once. Specimen: PBMCs, collected before TCRalphabeta/CD19-depleted stem cell transplant. V usage is TRBV6-1 and J usage is TRBJ1-4; possible D gene TRBD1, 6 bases. The clonotype originates from a boy aged 2 to 9 with acute myeloid leukemia, due to receive a stem cell transplant. The CDR3 nucleotides are TGTGCCAGCAGTGAGGACAGTACGGTTGAAAAACTGTTTTTT. Translated: CASSEDSTVEKLFF.